These T cell receptor beta chains were read from a single sample in a study of blood T cell repertoires in COVID-19. Method: immunoSEQ multiplex PCR; TCRdb's copy keeps in-frame clones and lacks some. The table has roughly 75,000 clones, about 86% seen once. The specimen was peripheral blood. These receptors were taken from a man aged 80 or over with COVID-19, enrolled during active disease. Both conserved end residues are part of each CDR3. A D gene is named only where the DNA matches it firmly. Size values are once, few and many counts, or a class for expanded clones, and some rows have none.

CDR3nt	CDR3aa	d_gene	v_gene	abundance	j_gene
TGTGCCAGCAGCTTAGTAAGGGGAGGCACCGGGGAGCTGTTTTTT	CASSLVRGGTGELFF	.	TRBV7-2	.	TRBJ2-2
TGTGCCAGCAGCTTAAGGACAGGGGAGCAGTACTTC	CASSLRTGEQYF	TRBD1	TRBV11-2	few	TRBJ2-7
TGTGCCAGCAGTGAAAGCGGGGGGGCCTCCGGGGAGCTGTTTTTT	CASSESGGASGELFF	TRBD2	TRBV2	.	TRBJ2-2
TGTGCCAGCAGGCTTGACAGCTACGAGCAGTACTTC	CASRLDSYEQYF	.	TRBV6-6	.	TRBJ2-7
TGTGCCAGCAGCTTCACAGGGACCGGGGAGCTGTTTTTT	CASSFTGTGELFF	.	TRBV11-2	.	TRBJ2-2
TGTGCCAGCAGCCAAGGGGGGACAGCCTATTCACCCCTCCACTTT	CASSQGGTAYSPLHF	TRBD1	TRBV3-1/TRBV3-2	.	TRBJ1-6
TGTGCCAGTAGCGGGATGCCGGCCCGTGAAAAACTGTTTTTT	CASSGMPAREKLFF	.	TRBV19	.	TRBJ1-4
TGTGCCAGCAGCCTTGCAGGGGGCGCCCAGTATAATTCACCCCTCCACTTT	CASSLAGGAQYNSPLHF	TRBD1	TRBV3-1/TRBV3-2	.	TRBJ1-6
TGTGCCAGCAGCCCCCGGGACAGGGGGGCCGGGGAGCTGTTTTTT	CASSPRDRGAGELFF	TRBD1	TRBV3-1/TRBV3-2	once	TRBJ2-2
TGTGCCAGCAGTGAAGCTTTTACAGCCCTTTACGGTGAAAAACTGTTTTTT	CASSEAFTALYGEKLFF	.	TRBV6-1	.	TRBJ1-4